This T cell receptor (beta chain) was identified during a study of blood T cell repertoires in COVID-19. As for the study in general: Specimens from acute and convalescent COVID-19 originated in the United States, Italy and Spain.

CDR3 length equals 13 residues. The germline gives CDR1 SEHNR, CDR2 FQNEAQ (reference sequence). Trimming shortened V by 5 bases and J by 5 bases, and 12 bases separated the two germline ends. Per the authors' pipeline: Estimation of nucleated cell counts relied on the amplification of reference gene primers. Measured with immunoSEQ multiplex PCR; TCRdb has only the in-frame clones, and not every one. Clonal size and the V and J genes are those of that table, whereas D and trimming came from the DNA. The sample has approximately 100,000 clones; approximately 84% are singletons. The chain is built from TRBV7-9 and TRBJ2-5; possible D gene TRBD2, 5 bases. Sequences were obtained from peripheral blood. The sequence came from a woman older than 75 with acute or convalescent COVID-19. The CDR3, as DNA: TGTGCCAGCAGCCGAGCGGCTGAGGAGACCCAGTACTTC. Its protein product is CASSRAAEETQYF.